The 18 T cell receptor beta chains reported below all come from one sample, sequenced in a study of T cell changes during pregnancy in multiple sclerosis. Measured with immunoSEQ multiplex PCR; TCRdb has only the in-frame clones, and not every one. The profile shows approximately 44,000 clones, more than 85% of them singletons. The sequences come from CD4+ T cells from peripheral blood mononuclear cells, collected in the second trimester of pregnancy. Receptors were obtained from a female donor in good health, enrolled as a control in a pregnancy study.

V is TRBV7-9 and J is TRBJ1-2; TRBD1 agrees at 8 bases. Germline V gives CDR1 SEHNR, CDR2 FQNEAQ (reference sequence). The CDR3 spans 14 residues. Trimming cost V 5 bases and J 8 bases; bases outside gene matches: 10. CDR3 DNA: TGTGCCAGCAGCCCAGGACAGGGCGAAGGGGGCTACACCTTC. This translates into CASSPGQGEGGYTF.

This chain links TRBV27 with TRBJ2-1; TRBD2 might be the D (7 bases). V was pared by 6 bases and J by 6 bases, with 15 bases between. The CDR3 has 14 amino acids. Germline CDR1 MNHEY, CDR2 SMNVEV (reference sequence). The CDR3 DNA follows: TGTGCCAGCAGCAGGACTAGGGGGATCAATGAGCAGTTCTTC. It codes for CASSRTRGINEQFF.

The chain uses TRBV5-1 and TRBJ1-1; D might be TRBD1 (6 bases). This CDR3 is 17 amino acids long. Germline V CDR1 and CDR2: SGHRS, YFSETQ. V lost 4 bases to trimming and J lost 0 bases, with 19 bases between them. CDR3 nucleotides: TGCGCCAGCAGCCCGGGGGGGGCTAGGAGAATGAACACTGAAGCTTTCTTT. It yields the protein CASSPGGARRMNTEAFF.

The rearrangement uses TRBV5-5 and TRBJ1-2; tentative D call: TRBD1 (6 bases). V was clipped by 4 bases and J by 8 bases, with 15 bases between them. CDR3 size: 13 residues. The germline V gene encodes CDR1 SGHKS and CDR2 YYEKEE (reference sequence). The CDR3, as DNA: TGTGCCAGCAGCGGTGTTCAGGGGTACGGCTACACCTTC. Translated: CASSGVQGYGYTF. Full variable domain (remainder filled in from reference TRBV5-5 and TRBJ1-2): DAGVTQSPTHLIKTRGQQVTLRCSPISGHKSVSWYQQVLGQGPQFIFQYYEKEERGRGNFPDRFSARQFPNYSSELNVNALLLGDSALYLCASSGVQGYGYTFGSGTRLTVV.

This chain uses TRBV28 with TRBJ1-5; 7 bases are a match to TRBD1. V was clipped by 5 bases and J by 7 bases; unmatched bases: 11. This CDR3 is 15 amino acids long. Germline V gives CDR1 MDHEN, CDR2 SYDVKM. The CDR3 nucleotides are TGTGCCAGCAGTGCGACGACAGGGTTCGGCCAGCCCCAGCATTTT. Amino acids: CASSATTGFGQPQHF.

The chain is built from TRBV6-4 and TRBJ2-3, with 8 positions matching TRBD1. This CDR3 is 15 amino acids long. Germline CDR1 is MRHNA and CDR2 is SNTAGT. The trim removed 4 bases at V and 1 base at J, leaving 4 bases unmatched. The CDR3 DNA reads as TGTGCCAGCAGTGCATCGACAGGGGGCACAGATACGCAGTATTTT. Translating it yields CASSASTGGTDTQYF.

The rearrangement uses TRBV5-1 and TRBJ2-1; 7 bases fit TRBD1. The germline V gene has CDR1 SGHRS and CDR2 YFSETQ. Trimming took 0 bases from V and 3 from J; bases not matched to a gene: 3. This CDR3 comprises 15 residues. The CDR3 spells CASSLGTGVYNEQFF. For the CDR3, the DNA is TGCGCCAGCAGCTTGGGTACAGGGGTCTACAATGAGCAGTTCTTC.

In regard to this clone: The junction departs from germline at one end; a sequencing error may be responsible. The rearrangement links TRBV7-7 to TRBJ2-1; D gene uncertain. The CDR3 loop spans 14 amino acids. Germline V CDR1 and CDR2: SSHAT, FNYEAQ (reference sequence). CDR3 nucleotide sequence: TGTGCTAGCAGCTTACTTGGCAGTGACAATGAGCAGTTCTTC. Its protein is CASSLLGSDNEQFF.

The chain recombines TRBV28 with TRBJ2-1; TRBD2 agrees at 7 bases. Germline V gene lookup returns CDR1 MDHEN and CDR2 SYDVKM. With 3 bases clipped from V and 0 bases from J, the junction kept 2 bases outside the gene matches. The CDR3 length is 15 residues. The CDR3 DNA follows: TGTGCCAGCAGTTTGGGCGGGAGCTCCTACAATGAGCAGTTCTTC. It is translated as CASSLGGSSYNEQFF.

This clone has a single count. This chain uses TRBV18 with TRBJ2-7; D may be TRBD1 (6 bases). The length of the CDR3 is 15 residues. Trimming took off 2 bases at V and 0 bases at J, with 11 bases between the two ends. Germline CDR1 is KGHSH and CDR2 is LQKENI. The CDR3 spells CASSPWTAPSYEQYF. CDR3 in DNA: TGTGCCAGCTCACCATGGACAGCTCCCTCCTACGAGCAGTACTTC.

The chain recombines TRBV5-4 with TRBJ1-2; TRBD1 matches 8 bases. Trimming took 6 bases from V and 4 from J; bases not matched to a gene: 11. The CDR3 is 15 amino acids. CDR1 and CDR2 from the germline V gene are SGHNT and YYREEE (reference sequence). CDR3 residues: CASTQGQGAFYGYTF. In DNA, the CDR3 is TGTGCCAGCACCCAGGGGCAGGGGGCCTTCTATGGCTACACCTTC.

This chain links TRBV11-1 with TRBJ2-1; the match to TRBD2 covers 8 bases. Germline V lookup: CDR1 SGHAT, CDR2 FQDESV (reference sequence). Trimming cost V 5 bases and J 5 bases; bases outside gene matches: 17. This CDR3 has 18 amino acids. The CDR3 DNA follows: TGTGCCAGCAGCACCCCCCGACCAAGCGGGAGTAGTAACAATGAGCAGTTCTTC. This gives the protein CASSTPRPSGSSNNEQFF.

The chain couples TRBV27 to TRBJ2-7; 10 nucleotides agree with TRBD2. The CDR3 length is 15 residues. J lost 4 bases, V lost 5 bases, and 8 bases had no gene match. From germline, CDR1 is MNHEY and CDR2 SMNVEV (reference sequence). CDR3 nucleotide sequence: TGTGCCAGCAGTACCCGACTAGCGGGTGCTTACGAGCAGTACTTC. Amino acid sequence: CASSTRLAGAYEQYF.

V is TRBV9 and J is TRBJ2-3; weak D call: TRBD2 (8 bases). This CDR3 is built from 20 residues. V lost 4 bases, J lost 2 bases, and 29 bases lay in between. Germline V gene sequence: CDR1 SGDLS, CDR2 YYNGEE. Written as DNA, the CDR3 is TGTGCCAGCAGCCCTCGGACAGGCGCAGTAGCGGGGAGACTCACAGATACGCAGTATTTT. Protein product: CASSPRTGAVAGRLTDTQYF.

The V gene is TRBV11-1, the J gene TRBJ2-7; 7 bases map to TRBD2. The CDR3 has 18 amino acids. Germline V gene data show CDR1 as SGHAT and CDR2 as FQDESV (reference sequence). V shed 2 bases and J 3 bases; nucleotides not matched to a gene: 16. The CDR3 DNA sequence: TGTGCCAGCAGCTTAATTTCGAACCTAGCGGCGAGAAACTACGAGCAGTACTTC. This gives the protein CASSLISNLAARNYEQYF.

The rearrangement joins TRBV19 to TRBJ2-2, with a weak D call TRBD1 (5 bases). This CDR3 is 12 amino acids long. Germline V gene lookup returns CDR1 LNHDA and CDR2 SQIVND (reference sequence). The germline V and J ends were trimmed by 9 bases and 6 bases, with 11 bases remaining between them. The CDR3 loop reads CASGQRAGELFF. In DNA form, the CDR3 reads TGTGCCAGCGGACAAAGGGCCGGGGAGCTGTTTTTT.

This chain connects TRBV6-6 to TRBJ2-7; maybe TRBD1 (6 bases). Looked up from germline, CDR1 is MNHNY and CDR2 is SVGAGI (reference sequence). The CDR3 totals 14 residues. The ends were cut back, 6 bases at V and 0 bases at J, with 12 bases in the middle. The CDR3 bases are TGTGCCAGCAGGAGGACAGAGAGCTCCTACGAGCAGTACTTC. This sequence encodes CASRRTESSYEQYF.

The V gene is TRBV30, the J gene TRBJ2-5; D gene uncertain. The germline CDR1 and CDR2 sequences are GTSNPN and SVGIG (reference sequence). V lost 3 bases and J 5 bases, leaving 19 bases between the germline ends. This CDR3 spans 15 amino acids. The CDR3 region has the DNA TGTGCCTGGAGCTCGGCCTGGAGATCCCAGGAGACCCAGTACTTC. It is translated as CAWSSAWRSQETQYF.